The rows below give T cell receptor beta chains drawn from one sample of a study. MiXCR, applied by TCRdb to the RT-PCR reads, yields one record per CDR3 protein. The sample has more than 550,000 distinct CDR3 sequences, 14% seen once; the top ten hold roughly 3.9%. Sequencing was done on a sample of memory CD4+ T cells from blood. The origin of the receptors is a female donor in good health, serving as a healthy control. Each CDR3 is given with its conserved first and last residue. D genes are given only for firm matches. A clone size is listed for some rows: how often the clone was seen (once, few, many), or a class if it is expanded.

.	TRBV10-1	TRBJ2-7	TRBD2	TGCGCCAGCAGAGCCGGGGGGGGTATCAACGAGCAGTACTTC	CASRAGGGINEQYF
few	TRBV5-1	TRBJ2-7	TRBD2	TGCGCCAGCAGCTTGGGAGGCGGGAGGGAAGCGGAGCAGTACTTC	CASSLGGGREAEQYF
.	TRBV5-6	TRBJ1-1	.	TGTGCCAGCAGCTTCTTCCGGGACGGTGGAGGAGCTTTCTTT	CASSFFRDGGGAFF
few	TRBV5-1	TRBJ2-3	TRBD1	TGCGCCAGCAGGACAGGGATCACAGATACGCAGTATTTT	CASRTGITDTQYF
many	TRBV5-1	TRBJ2-7	TRBD2	TGCGCCAGTTTCTCGGGACTAGCGGGATCGTACGAGCAGTACTTC	CASFSGLAGSYEQYF
few	TRBV20-1	TRBJ2-3	.	TGCAGTGCTAGAGATCGAGTCATAAGCACAGATACGCAGTATTTT	CSARDRVISTDTQYF
.	TRBV19	TRBJ1-1	TRBD1	TGTGCCAGTAGTATCCGACAGGGTGGCACTGAAGCTTTCTTT	CASSIRQGGTEAFF
.	TRBV20-1	TRBJ2-1	TRBD2	TGCAGTGCTAGATCCACCCCCTCTAGCGGGAGGTACTATGAGCAGTTCTTC	CSARSTPSSGRYYEQFF
.	TRBV7-2	TRBJ2-1	.	TGTGCCAGCAGCTTTCCATCAGGGTGGGGGAATGAGCAGTTCTTC	CASSFPSGWGNEQFF
many	TRBV20-1	TRBJ2-3	.	TGCAGTGCTAGAAACAGTGCAGATACGCAGTATTTT	CSARNSADTQYF
few	TRBV20-1	TRBJ1-5	.	TGCAGTGCTAGAGATCTCTCACGGTACCTGAATCAGCCCCAGCATTTT	CSARDLSRYLNQPQHF
few	TRBV15	TRBJ2-1	.	TGTGCCACCAGCAGAGAAAGGAGCGTTCAGAGAAATGAGCAGTTCTTC	CATSRERSVQRNEQFF
many	TRBV12-5	TRBJ2-4	.	TGTGCTAGTGGTTTGGAGGGAGCCGGAAACATTCAGTACTTC	CASGLEGAGNIQYF
many	TRBV12-3/TRBV12-4	TRBJ1-4	TRBD1	TGTGCCAGCTCGGACAGGGTCGTTGAAAAACTGTTTTTT	CASSDRVVEKLFF
.	TRBV6-5	TRBJ2-1	TRBD2	TGTGCCAGCAGTTCCCATAGCGGGAGGACCTACAATGAGCAGTTCTTC	CASSSHSGRTYNEQFF
.	TRBV19	TRBJ1-5	TRBD1	TGTGCCAGTAGTGCGGACAGGGCTTATCAGCCCCAGCATTTT	CASSADRAYQPQHF
few	TRBV20-1	TRBJ2-1	TRBD2	TGCAGTGCTAGGGGGCTAGCGGGAAAGGAGCAGTTCTTC	CSARGLAGKEQFF
few	TRBV5-1	TRBJ2-1	.	TGCGCCAGCAGCTTACCCAGGCGCAATGAGCAGTTCTTC	CASSLPRRNEQFF
.	TRBV20-1	TRBJ1-2	TRBD1	TGCAGTGCTCCCGGGACAGGGGACTATGGCTACACCTTC	CSAPGTGDYGYTF
few	TRBV29-1	TRBJ2-2	.	TGCAGCGTGGCGACTAGGGGCCGGGTCGGGGAGCTGTTTTTT	CSVATRGRVGELFF
.	TRBV28	TRBJ2-2	.	TGTGCCACCAGGATTGGGGCTTCAGGCATCGGCGGGGAGCTGTTTTTT	CATRIGASGIGGELFF
.	TRBV6-2/TRBV6-3	TRBJ2-7	.	TGTGCCAGCAGTTACGGAGGGACCGAGCAGTACTTC	CASSYGGTEQYF
.	TRBV15	TRBJ2-5	TRBD2	TGTGCCACCAGCAGAGGTCAGGGAGGGGAAGAGACCCAGTACTTC	CATSRGQGGEETQYF
few	TRBV30	TRBJ2-1	.	TGTGCCTGGACCCCTCCTCCCGCGTACAATGAGCAGTTCTTC	CAWTPPPAYNEQFF
few	TRBV28	TRBJ2-3	TRBD1	TGTGCCAGCAGTTTATTGACAGGGGATAGCACAGATACGCAGTATTTT	CASSLLTGDSTDTQYF
many	TRBV10-3	TRBJ2-6	TRBD2	TGTGCCATTAGGGAGGGCTTTGGGGCCAACGTCCTGACTTTC	CAIREGFGANVLTF
.	TRBV3-1	TRBJ2-1	TRBD2	TGTGCCAGCAGCCAAGGAGGGACTAGCGGATACAATGAGCAGTTCTTC	CASSQGGTSGYNEQFF
few	TRBV18	TRBJ2-7	.	TGTGCCAGCTCACCCCGGACAGAGAGAGCAGGAGGCGAGCAGTACTTC	CASSPRTERAGGEQYF